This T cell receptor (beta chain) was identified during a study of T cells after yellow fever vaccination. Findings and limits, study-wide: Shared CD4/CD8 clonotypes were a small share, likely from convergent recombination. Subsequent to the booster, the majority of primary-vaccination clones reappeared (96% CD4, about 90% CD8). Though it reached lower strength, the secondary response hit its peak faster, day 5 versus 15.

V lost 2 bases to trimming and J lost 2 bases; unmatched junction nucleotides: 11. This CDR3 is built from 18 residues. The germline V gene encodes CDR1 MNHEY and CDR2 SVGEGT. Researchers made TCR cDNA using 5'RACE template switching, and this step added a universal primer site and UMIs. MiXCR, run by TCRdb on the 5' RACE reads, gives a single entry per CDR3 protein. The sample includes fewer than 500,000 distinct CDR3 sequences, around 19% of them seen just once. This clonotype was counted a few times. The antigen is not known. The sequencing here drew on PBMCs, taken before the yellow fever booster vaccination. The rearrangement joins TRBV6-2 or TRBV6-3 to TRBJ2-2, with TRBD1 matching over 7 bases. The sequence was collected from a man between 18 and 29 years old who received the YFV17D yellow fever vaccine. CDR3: CASSYRSGQLPNTGELFF. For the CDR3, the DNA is TGTGCCAGCAGTTACAGGTCGGGACAGCTTCCAAACACCGGGGAGCTGTTTTTT.